The clone carrying this T cell receptor beta chain occurred many times. The antigen remains unidentified. Attachment of unique molecular identifiers to individual cDNA molecules was performed in the library. TCRdb re-called the RACE reads through MiXCR, storing one row per CDR3 protein. The table shows about 120,000 distinct CDR3 sequences, with 9.5% to 13% occurring only once. These data come from a study of human T cells and chemical hapten exposure. Whole-study context: While the approximately 24-week study was under way, patients received diphenylcyclopropenone on the scalp every week.

Trimming pared 2 bases from V and 7 bases from J, leaving 15 bases between. This CDR3 is 14 amino acids long. The germline gives CDR1 DFQATT, CDR2 SNEGSKA (reference sequence). Whole-study results and caveats: Donors' alopecia may make their immune response differ from healthy people's.

Time point: patch test 1, 2 weeks after DPC sensitization. Treatment in this sample: therapeutic diphenylcyclopropenone sensitization with weekly scalp DPC. This TCR came from a woman aged 45-65 years with alopecia areata. Some clones in this sample may be carry-over from other donors' samples. The sample consisted of whole blood, taken in connection with sensitization to the hapten diphenylcyclopropenone (DPC). This chain connects TRBV20-1 to TRBJ1-5, with D perhaps matching TRBD1 (6 bases). CDR3 protein: CSARPDRPSQPQHF. In DNA form, the CDR3 reads TGCAGTGCTAGACCAGACAGGCCGTCACAGCCCCAGCATTTT.